The 29 T cell receptor beta chains below all came from one sample that was sequenced in a study of metastatic and nonmetastatic thyroid tumors. MiXCR was used by TCRdb to re-call the PCR reads. Of thousands of clones in the sample, about 26% were seen once. Patients had received no treatment of any kind before thyroid surgery. The sample comprised adjacent normal tissue. These receptors were taken from a female donor with papillary thyroid cancer or a benign thyroid nodule (not recorded which). Some clones in this sample may be carry-over from other donors' samples.

The chain carries TRBV5-1 and TRBJ1-2, with a possible D match to TRBD1 (5 bases). Trimming stripped 4 bases from V and 5 bases from J, with 15 bases between. The CDR3 has 14 amino acids. CDR1 is SGHRS, CDR2 YFSETQ, per germline. CDR3 nucleotides: TGCGCCAGCAGCACCGGACAAGGCTCTTATGGCTACACCTTC. It yields the protein CASSTGQGSYGYTF.

Concerning this clone: An end of the junction does not agree with germline; a read error may underlie this. V is TRBV20-1 and J is TRBJ1-1; D may be TRBD1 (5 bases). The length of the CDR3 is 14 residues. Germline V lookup: CDR1 DFQATT, CDR2 SNEGSKA (reference sequence). DNA of the CDR3: TGCAGTGCTAGAGAGGGGGGGATGAATACTGAAGCTTTCTTT. This encodes CSAREGGMNTEAFF.

The genes are TRBV5-1 and TRBJ1-2; D is perhaps TRBD1 (5 bases). Trimming stripped 1 base from V and 4 bases from J, with 11 bases between. The V gene's germline CDR1 is SGHRS and CDR2 YFSETQ. The CDR3 is 14 amino acids. The CDR3 loop is CASSLRGDGYGYTF. CDR3 nucleotide sequence: TGCGCCAGCAGCTTGAGAGGGGATGGCTATGGCTACACCTTC.

V gene TRBV6-5 combines with J gene TRBJ2-3, with 7 bases identical to TRBD2. V trimming: 4 bases; J trimming: 2 bases; junction bases outside the gene matches: 3. CDR3 length equals 14 residues. Germline CDR1 and CDR2: MNHEY and SVGAGI. The CDR3 loop reads CASSSGRLTDTQYF. The CDR3 coding sequence is TGTGCCAGCAGTTCCGGGAGGCTCACAGATACGCAGTATTTT.

The CDR3 bases are TGTGCCAGCAGCGCCCAGGGGAACTATGGCTACACCTTC. Protein sequence: CASSAQGNYGYTF. The J gene is TRBJ1-2, the V gene TRBV9; weak D call: TRBD1 (6 bases). The V end lost 3 bases, the J end lost 2 bases, and 8 bases lay between the germline ends. The CDR3 runs to 13 residues. Germline V gene lookup returns CDR1 SGDLS and CDR2 YYNGEE.

This clone rates as medium-sized. CDR3 sequence reads: CASSSPTGRPTEAFF. CDR3 sequence (DNA): TGCGCCAGCAGCTCCCCAACAGGGCGTCCCACTGAAGCTTTCTTT. The V gene is TRBV5-1, the J gene TRBJ1-1; D is perhaps TRBD1 (6 bases). V was trimmed by 3 bases and J by 4 bases, leaving 16 bases between them. The germline CDR1 and CDR2 sequences are SGHRS and YFSETQ. The CDR3 extends over 15 amino acids.

This clone showed up many times. The rearrangement links TRBV20-1 to TRBJ2-3; possible D gene TRBD2, 6 bases. Germline V gene sequence: CDR1 DFQATT, CDR2 SNEGSKA (reference sequence). V dropped 1 base and J dropped 1 base, with 12 bases sitting between them. CDR3 size: 15 residues. CDR3 sequence reads: CSARGGVFGTDTQYF. The CDR3 DNA sequence: TGCAGTGCTAGAGGCGGGGTATTTGGCACAGATACGCAGTATTTT.

The chain has TRBV11-1 and TRBJ2-3, with 16 bases matching TRBD2. J was trimmed by 2 bases and V by 7 bases; bases with no gene match: 9. The CDR3 is 18 residues long. The V gene's germline CDR1 is SGHAT and CDR2 FQDESV (reference sequence). The CDR3 DNA reads TGTGCCAGCATCTCGGGACTAGCGGGGGGGGTGATCACAGATACGCAGTATTTT. Its protein is CASISGLAGGVITDTQYF.

The chain combines TRBV5-1 with TRBJ2-3, with 10 nucleotides matching TRBD2. Germline assignment: CDR1 SGHRS and CDR2 YFSETQ. J gave up 1 base and V 0 bases, and 5 bases lay outside the gene matches. The CDR3 is made up of 17 amino acids. CDR3 coding DNA: TGCGCCAGCAGCTTGGAACTAGCGGGAACAGGCACAGATACGCAGTATTTT. Its translation is CASSLELAGTGTDTQYF.

By proportion, this clone is medium-sized (0.01 to 0.1%). The V gene is TRBV6-1, the J gene TRBJ2-2; 9 bases agree with TRBD1. The V and J ends lost 7 bases and 7 bases, in that order; junction bases with no gene match: 10. CDR3 length equals 15 residues. Germline CDR1 and CDR2: MNHNS and SASEGT. The CDR3 DNA sequence: TGTGCCAGCATCCGGGACAGGGAAGAGGGCGGGGAGCTGTTTTTT. It yields the protein CASIRDREEGGELFF.

By frequency in the sample, this clone is medium-sized. V usage is TRBV6-2 or TRBV6-3 and J usage is TRBJ2-3, with D hard to call. The CDR3 consists of 13 residues. Germline V gene data show CDR1 as MNHEY and CDR2 as SVGEGT. Trimming removed 2 bases from V and 2 bases from J, with 5 bases in between. The CDR3, as DNA: TGTGCCAGCAGTTACCAGGCCACAGATACGCAGTATTTT. Residues: CASSYQATDTQYF.

By its share, this clone is medium-sized. V and J are TRBV20-1 and TRBJ1-1; tentative D call: TRBD1 (6 bases). The V end was cut by 6 bases, the J end by 1 base, with 15 bases between. The CDR3 spans 14 residues. The germline V gene encodes CDR1 DFQATT and CDR2 SNEGSKA (reference sequence). CDR3 amino acids: CSARPGGRNTEAFF. The CDR3 coding sequence is TGCAGTGCCAGGCCCGGGGGGCGGAACACTGAAGCTTTCTTT.

This clone has a handful of counts. The J gene is TRBJ1-1, the V gene TRBV12-3 or TRBV12-4; D remains unclear. V was pared by 3 bases and J by 7 bases, with 9 bases between. The CDR3 has 12 amino acids. CDR3 bases: TGTGCCAGCAGTTTGGAGAGGGTTGAAGCTTTCTTT. Translating it yields CASSLERVEAFF.

This clone counts as medium-sized. The V gene is TRBV19, the J gene TRBJ1-5; 7 positions agree with TRBD1. CDR3 length: 15 amino acids. Unmatched junction bases numbered 7, after V lost 6 bases and J lost 2 bases. The germline gives CDR1 LNHDA, CDR2 SQIVND (reference sequence). Written as DNA, the CDR3 is TGTGCCAGTAGCACGTTTCAGGGGGGCAATCAGCCCCAGCATTTT. This gives the protein CASSTFQGGNQPQHF.

Sample share makes this clone medium-sized. The rearrangement joins TRBV25-1 to TRBJ1-4; no definite D call. The CDR3 is made up of 13 amino acids. Looked up from germline, CDR1 is MGHDK and CDR2 is SYGVNS. V lost 8 bases and J 3 bases, leaving 10 bases between the germline ends. The CDR3 sequence: CASQTDANEKLFF. CDR3 sequence (DNA): TGTGCCAGCCAGACGGACGCTAATGAAAAACTGTTTTTT.

This clone was seen many times. This rearrangement joins TRBV14 to TRBJ1-4; D gene unclear. The CDR3 contains 11 residues. CDR1 and CDR2 (germline): SGHDN, FVKESK. V was cut by 1 base and J by 10 bases, with 4 bases left in between. The CDR3 region has the DNA TGTGCCAGCAGCCAAGGGGCAAAACTGTTTTTT. This encodes CASSQGAKLFF.

This clone is labeled medium-sized. The rearrangement uses TRBV27 and TRBJ1-2, with D hard to call. From germline, CDR1 is MNHEY and CDR2 SMNVEV (reference sequence). The ends were cut back, 4 bases at V and 7 bases at J, with 13 bases in the middle. CDR3 length: 13 amino acids. The CDR3 DNA reads as TGTGCCAGCAGTTCGCCCGGGGAAGGTGGCTACACCTTC. Its translation is CASSSPGEGGYTF.

This clone occurred many times. This sequence may be a read error, since a much larger clone differs from it by one base. This CDR3 is also generated by other DNA sequences in the sample. The chain couples TRBV5-6 to TRBJ2-1; no clear D. The CDR3 has 14 amino acids. CDR1 and CDR2 (germline): SGHDT, YYEEEE. For the CDR3, the DNA is TGTGCCAGCAGCCCCAAGGGCCCCTACAATGAACAGTTCTTC. It specifies CASSPKGPYNEQFF.

This chain joins TRBV6-4 and TRBJ2-7; weak D call: TRBD2 (5 bases). Trimming cost V 5 bases and J 3 bases, with 11 bases left between them. This CDR3 comprises 13 residues. Germline lookup yields CDR1 MRHNA and CDR2 SNTAGT. This chain's CDR3 is CASSYGVYYEQYF. DNA of the CDR3: TGTGCCAGCAGTTACGGGGTATACTACGAGCAGTACTTC.

This chain uses TRBV19 with TRBJ2-7; D is unresolved. Trimming stripped 4 bases from V and 9 bases from J, with 16 bases between. Germline V gene data show CDR1 as LNHDA and CDR2 as SQIVND (reference sequence). The CDR3 runs to 13 residues. CDR3 loop: CASSNLLSRRQYF. The CDR3 DNA reads TGTGCCAGTAGTAATTTGCTCAGCCGCAGGCAGTACTTC.

This clone has ten or more counts. The chain employs TRBV29-1 and TRBJ2-5; TRBD2 matches at 9 bases. The CDR3 is made up of 14 amino acids. The germline CDR1 and CDR2 sequences are SQVTM and ANQGSEA. V lost 4 bases and J lost 6; bases outside the gene matches: 9. This CDR3 is CSVGASGVGKTQYF. CDR3 in DNA: TGCAGCGTTGGGGCTAGCGGGGTTGGGAAGACCCAGTACTTC.

This clone has only a few counts. The CDR3 nucleotides read TGTGCCAGCAGTGAAATTAGGGGCGAGCAGTACTTC. It is translated as CASSEIRGEQYF. This sequence joins TRBV6-1 and TRBJ2-7; tentative D call: TRBD1 (5 bases). Germline CDR1 is MNHNS and CDR2 is SASEGT. The ends were cut back, 2 bases at V and 6 bases at J, with 8 bases in the middle. The CDR3 has 12 amino acids.

By its share, this clone is large (0.1 to 1%). The chain is built from TRBV27 and TRBJ2-5; no clear D. V gave up 7 bases and J gave up 3 bases, with 15 bases separating them. Germline CDR1 reads MNHEY; CDR2 reads SMNVEV (reference sequence). CDR3 length equals 14 residues. CDR3 nucleotides: TGTGCCAGCAAGAATTCGTGGTGGGAAGAGACCCAGTACTTC. Protein product: CASKNSWWEETQYF.

This clone was counted between two and nine times. The rearrangement links TRBV7-8 to TRBJ1-1; D might be TRBD1 (6 bases). CDR1 and CDR2 (germline): SGHVS, FQNEAQ. The CDR3 extends over 13 amino acids. Trimming left V 1 base short and J 10 bases short, with 13 bases between. CDR3: CASSLGAGVRAFF. The CDR3 DNA is TGTGCCAGCAGCTTAGGGGCAGGGGTTAGAGCTTTCTTT.

By its share, this clone is medium-sized. The chain combines TRBV15 with TRBJ2-3, with D possibly matching TRBD2 (7 bases). The CDR3 has 15 residues. CDR1 LNHNV and CDR2 YYDKDF come from the germline V gene (reference sequence). V shed 3 bases and J shed 6 bases, with 16 bases lying between them. CDR3 coding DNA: TGTGCCACCAGCAGCGGGGGGACGACAGGCGATACGCAGTATTTT. The encoded protein is CATSSGGTTGDTQYF. Complete variable domain (other parts from reference TRBV15 and TRBJ2-3): DAMVIQNPRYQVTQFGKPVTLSCSQTLNHNVMYWYQQKSSQAPKLLFHYYDKDFNNEADTPDNFQSRRPNTSFCFLDIRSPGLGDTAMYLCATSSGGTTGDTQYFGPGTRLTVL.

The CDR3 DNA follows: TGCGCCAGCAGTCAGGGACATAGCGGGAATCCCGGGGAGCTGTTTTTT. It codes for CASSQGHSGNPGELFF. The chain combines TRBV5-1 with TRBJ2-2, with TRBD2 identical over 8 bases. The CDR3 spans 16 residues. V was clipped by 5 bases and J by 6 bases; unmatched bases: 12. The germline V gene encodes CDR1 SGHRS and CDR2 YFSETQ. The whole variable domain, remainder taken from reference TRBV5-1 and TRBJ2-2, is KAGVTQTPRYLIKTRGQQVTLSCSPISGHRSVSWYQQTPGQGLQFLFEYFSETQRNKGNFPGRFSGRQFSNSRSEMNVSTLELGDSALYLCASSQGHSGNPGELFFGEGSRLTVL.

The chain couples TRBV20-1 to TRBJ2-7, with 10 bases that match TRBD2. This CDR3 comprises 14 residues. V shed 5 bases, J shed 2 bases, and the junction held 6 bases outside the gene matches. CDR1 DFQATT and CDR2 SNEGSKA come from the germline V gene (reference sequence). The CDR3 nucleotides are TGCAGTGCTCCCCTAGCGGGAGAGACCTACGAGCAGTACTTC. Amino acids: CSAPLAGETYEQYF.

This clone ranks as medium-sized. This chain uses TRBV20-1 with TRBJ1-1; D perhaps matches TRBD1 (6 bases). V shed 6 bases and J shed 4 bases, with 18 bases lying between them. The CDR3 is 14 amino acids. The germline V gene encodes CDR1 DFQATT and CDR2 SNEGSKA (reference sequence). CDR3 amino acids: CSAYPGAILTEAFF. CDR3 bases: TGCAGTGCGTATCCGGGGGCTATTCTCACTGAAGCTTTCTTT.

This clone was counted between two and nine times. CDR3 amino acids: CASSVKDNSPLHF. The CDR3 DNA follows: TGTGCCAGCAGTGTCAAGGATAATTCACCCCTCCACTTT. This chain uses TRBV6-1 with TRBJ1-6; no firm D call. The CDR3 extends over 13 amino acids. Deletions cut 4 bases from V and 5 bases from J, with 6 bases between. Germline V gene sequence: CDR1 MNHNS, CDR2 SASEGT.